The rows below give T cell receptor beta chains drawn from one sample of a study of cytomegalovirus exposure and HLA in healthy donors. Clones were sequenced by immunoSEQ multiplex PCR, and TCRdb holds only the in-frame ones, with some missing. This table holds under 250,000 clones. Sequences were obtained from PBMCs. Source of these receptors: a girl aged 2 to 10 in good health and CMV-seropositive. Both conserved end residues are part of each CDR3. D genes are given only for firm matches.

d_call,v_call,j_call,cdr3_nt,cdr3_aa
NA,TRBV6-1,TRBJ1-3,TGTGCCAGCAGTGAAATGGGAGCAGGCTCTGGAAACACCATATATTTT,CASSEMGAGSGNTIYF
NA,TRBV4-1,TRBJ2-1,TGCGCCAGCAGCCAAGATTGGCATGAGCAGTTCTTC,CASSQDWHEQFF
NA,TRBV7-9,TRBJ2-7,TGTGCCAGCAGCCCAAGGCGGGGTAAGAGCTCCTACGAGCAGTACTTC,CASSPRRGKSSYEQYF
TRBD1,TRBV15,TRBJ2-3,TGTGCCACCAGCAGGCCACAGGGGAGCACAGATACGCAGTATTTT,CATSRPQGSTDTQYF
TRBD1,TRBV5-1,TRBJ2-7,TGCGCCAGCAGCTTTGCCGGGACAGGGGGCTACGAGCAGTACTTC,CASSFAGTGGYEQYF
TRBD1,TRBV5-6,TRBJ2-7,TGTGCCAGCAGCTTAAAGGGGCAGGGACAGGGGGTCGAAGAGTACTTC,CASSLKGQGQGVEEYF
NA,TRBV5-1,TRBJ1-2,TGCGCCAGCAGCGGAGCAACAGGGTTTGGCGATGGCTACACCTTC,CASSGATGFGDGYTF
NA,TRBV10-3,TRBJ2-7,TGTGCCATCACGACCGACAGTTCCTACGAGCAGTACTTC,CAITTDSSYEQYF
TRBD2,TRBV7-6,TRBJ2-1,TGTGCCAGCCCCCCCCAGCGGGAGTATGGTCTGAGCTCCTACAATGAGCAGTTCTTC,CASPPQREYGLSSYNEQFF
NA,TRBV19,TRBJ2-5,TGTGCCAGTAGTATAGTCCCCCTCCAAGAGACCCAGTACTTC,CASSIVPLQETQYF
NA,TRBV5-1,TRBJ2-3,TGCGCCAGCAGCTTGGGTCCGAGCACAGATACGCAGTATTTT,CASSLGPSTDTQYF
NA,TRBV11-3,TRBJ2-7,TGTGCCAGCAGCCCGGACTCGGGGAACGCCGAGCAGTACTTC,CASSPDSGNAEQYF
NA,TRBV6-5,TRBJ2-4,TGTGCCAGCAGGGGCGGGGTGGCCAAAAACATTCAGTACTTC,CASRGGVAKNIQYF
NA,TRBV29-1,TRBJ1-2,TGCAGCGCCATATCCGCCGGACAGACAATCTATGGCTACACCTTC,CSAISAGQTIYGYTF
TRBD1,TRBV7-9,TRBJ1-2,TGTGCCAGCAGCCCGTTAGCGGGACAGGGGGCTGGGAGCTATGGCTACACCTTC,CASSPLAGQGAGSYGYTF
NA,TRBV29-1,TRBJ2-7,TGCAGCGTTGCGAGCGGTAGCTCCTACGAGCAGTACTTC,CSVASGSSYEQYF
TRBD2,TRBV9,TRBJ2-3,TGTGCCAGCAGCCGGGGACTAGCGGGAGTAGAAGATACGCAGTATTTT,CASSRGLAGVEDTQYF
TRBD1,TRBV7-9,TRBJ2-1,TGTGCCAGCATAAGACAGGGGAGAAAAAGTGAGCAGTTCTTC,CASIRQGRKSEQFF
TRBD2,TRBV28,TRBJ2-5,TGTGCCAGCAGACCTGTAGCGGGAGTAATCGAGACCCAGTACTTC,CASRPVAGVIETQYF
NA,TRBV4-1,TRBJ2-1,TGCGCCAGCAGCCACCCCGGGACAAGGGGCAATGAGCAGTTCTTC,CASSHPGTRGNEQFF
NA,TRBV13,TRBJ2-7,TGTGCCAGCAGCTTAGGCTCGGCTAGCGACGAGCAGTACTTC,CASSLGSASDEQYF
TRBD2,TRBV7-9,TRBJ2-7,TGTGCCAGCAGCTCTAGGACTAGCGGGAGCGAGGTTCACGAGCAGTACTTC,CASSSRTSGSEVHEQYF
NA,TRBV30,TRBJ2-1,TGTGCCTGGAGTGTACTAATGGGGGGTGACAATGAGCAGTTCTTC,CAWSVLMGGDNEQFF
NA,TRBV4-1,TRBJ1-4,TGCGCCAGCAGTCCGGGGGGCAGTAATGAAAAACTGTTTTTT,CASSPGGSNEKLFF
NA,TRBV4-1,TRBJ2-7,TGCGCCAGCAGCCAAGAAGACGGGGGTATCTTCTTCGAGCAGTACTTC,CASSQEDGGIFFEQYF
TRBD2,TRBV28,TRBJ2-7,TGTGCCAGCAGTAAGACTAGCGGGATCCCTGCGTCTTTCTACGAGCAGTACTTC,CASSKTSGIPASFYEQYF
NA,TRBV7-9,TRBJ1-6,TGTGCCAGCAGTCGTAGCTCCTATAATTCACCCCTCCACTTT,CASSRSSYNSPLHF
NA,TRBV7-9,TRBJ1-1,TGTGCCAGCAGCCTCCGAGACAGTGAAGCTTTCTTT,CASSLRDSEAFF
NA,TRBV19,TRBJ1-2,TGTGCCAGTAGTTACGACAGTAAGCTTAATGGCTACACCTTC,CASSYDSKLNGYTF